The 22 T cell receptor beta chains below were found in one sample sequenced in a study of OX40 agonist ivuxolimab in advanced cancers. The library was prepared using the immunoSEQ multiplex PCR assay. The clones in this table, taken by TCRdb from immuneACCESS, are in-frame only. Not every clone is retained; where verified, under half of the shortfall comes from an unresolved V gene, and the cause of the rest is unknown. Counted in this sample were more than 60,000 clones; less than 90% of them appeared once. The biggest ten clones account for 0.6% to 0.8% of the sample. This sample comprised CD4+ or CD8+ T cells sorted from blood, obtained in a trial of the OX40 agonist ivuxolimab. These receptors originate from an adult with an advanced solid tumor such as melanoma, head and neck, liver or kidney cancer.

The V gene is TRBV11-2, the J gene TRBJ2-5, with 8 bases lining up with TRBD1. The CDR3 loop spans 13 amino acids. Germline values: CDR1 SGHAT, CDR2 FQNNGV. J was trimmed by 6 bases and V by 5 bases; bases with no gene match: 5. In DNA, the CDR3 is TGTGCCAGCAGCACCGACAGGGGAAAGACCCAGTACTTC. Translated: CASSTDRGKTQYF.

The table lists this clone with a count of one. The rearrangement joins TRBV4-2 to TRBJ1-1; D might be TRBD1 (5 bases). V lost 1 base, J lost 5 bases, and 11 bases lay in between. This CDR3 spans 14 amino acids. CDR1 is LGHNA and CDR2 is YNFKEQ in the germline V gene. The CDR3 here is CASSQADGGTEAFF. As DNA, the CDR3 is TGTGCCAGCAGCCAAGCAGACGGGGGGACTGAAGCTTTCTTT.

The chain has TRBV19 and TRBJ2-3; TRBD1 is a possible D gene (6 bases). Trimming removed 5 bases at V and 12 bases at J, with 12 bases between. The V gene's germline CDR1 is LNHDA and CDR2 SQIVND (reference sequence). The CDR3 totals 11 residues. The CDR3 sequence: CASSFAGVQYF. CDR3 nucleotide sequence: TGTGCCAGTAGTTTCGCAGGGGTCCAGTATTTT.

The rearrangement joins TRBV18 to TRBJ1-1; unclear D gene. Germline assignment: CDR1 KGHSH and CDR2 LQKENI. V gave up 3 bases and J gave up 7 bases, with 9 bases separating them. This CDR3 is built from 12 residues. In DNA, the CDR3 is TGTGCCAGCTCACCCGTTCCGGATGAAGCTTTCTTT. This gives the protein CASSPVPDEAFF.

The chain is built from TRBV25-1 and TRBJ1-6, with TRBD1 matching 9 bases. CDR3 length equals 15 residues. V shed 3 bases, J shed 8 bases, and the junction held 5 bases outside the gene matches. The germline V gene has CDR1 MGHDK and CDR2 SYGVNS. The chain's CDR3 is CASSDPGQGHSPLHF. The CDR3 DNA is TGTGCCAGCAGTGACCCGGGACAGGGCCATTCACCCCTCCACTTT. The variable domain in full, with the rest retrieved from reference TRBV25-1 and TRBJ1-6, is EADIYQTPRYLVIGTGKKITLECSQTMGHDKMYWYQQDPGMELHLIHYSYGVNSTEKGDLSSESTVSRIRTEHFPLTLESARPSHTSQYLCASSDPGQGHSPLHFGNGTRLTVT.

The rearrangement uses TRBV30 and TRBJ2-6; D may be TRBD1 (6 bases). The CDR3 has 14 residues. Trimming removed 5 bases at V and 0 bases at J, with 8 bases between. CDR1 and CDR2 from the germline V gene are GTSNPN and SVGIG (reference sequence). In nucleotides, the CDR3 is TGTGCCTGGGGACAGAGCTCTGGGGCCAACGTCCTGACTTTC. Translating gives CAWGQSSGANVLTF.

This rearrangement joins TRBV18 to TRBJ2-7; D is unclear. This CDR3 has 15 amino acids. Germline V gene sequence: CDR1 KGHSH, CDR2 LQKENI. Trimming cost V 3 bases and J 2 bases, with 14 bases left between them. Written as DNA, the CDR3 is TGTGCCAGCTCACCTACCGCCGGAACCGCCTACGAGCAGTACTTC. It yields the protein CASSPTAGTAYEQYF.

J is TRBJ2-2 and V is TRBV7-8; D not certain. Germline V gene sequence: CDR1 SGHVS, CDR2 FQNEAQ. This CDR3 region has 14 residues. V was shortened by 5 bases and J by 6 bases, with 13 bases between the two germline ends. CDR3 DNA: TGTGCCAGCAGCGGAACGGAATACGCCGGGGAGCTGTTTTTT. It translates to CASSGTEYAGELFF.

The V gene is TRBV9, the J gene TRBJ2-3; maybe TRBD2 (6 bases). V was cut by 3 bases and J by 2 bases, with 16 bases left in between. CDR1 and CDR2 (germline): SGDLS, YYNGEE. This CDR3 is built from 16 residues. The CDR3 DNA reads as TGTGCCAGCAGCGACCCAGCGGGTTCCTACACAGATACGCAGTATTTT. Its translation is CASSDPAGSYTDTQYF.

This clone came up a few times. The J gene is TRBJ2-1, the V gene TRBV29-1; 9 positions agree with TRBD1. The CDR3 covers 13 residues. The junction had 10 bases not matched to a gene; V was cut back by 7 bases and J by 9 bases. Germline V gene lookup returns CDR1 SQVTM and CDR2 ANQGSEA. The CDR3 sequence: CSAGTGTGGEQFF. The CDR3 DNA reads TGCAGCGCGGGGACAGGGACTGGAGGTGAGCAGTTCTTC.

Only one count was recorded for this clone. The CDR3 region is CASSSQTGGPYEQYF. Here the CDR3 DNA reads TGTGCCAGCAGCTCGCAGACAGGGGGCCCCTACGAGCAGTACTTC. This chain joins TRBV9 and TRBJ2-7; 10 nucleotides line up with TRBD1. Germline CDR1 and CDR2: SGDLS and YYNGEE. The ends lost 4 bases at V and 2 bases at J; junction bases unmatched: 6. This CDR3 is 15 amino acids long.

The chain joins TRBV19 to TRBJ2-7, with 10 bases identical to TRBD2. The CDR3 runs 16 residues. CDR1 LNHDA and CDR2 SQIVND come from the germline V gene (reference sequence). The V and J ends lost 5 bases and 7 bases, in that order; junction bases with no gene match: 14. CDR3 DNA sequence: TGTGCCAGTAGTCCCCGGAGAGCGGGGGGGCCAAGGGAGCAGTACTTC. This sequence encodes CASSPRRAGGPREQYF.

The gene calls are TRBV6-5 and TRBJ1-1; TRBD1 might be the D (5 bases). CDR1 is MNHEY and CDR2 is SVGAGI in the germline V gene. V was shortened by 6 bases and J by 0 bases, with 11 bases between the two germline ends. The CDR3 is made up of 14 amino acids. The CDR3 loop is CASRPGTVNTEAFF. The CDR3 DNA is TGTGCCAGCAGGCCCGGGACGGTGAACACTGAAGCTTTCTTT.

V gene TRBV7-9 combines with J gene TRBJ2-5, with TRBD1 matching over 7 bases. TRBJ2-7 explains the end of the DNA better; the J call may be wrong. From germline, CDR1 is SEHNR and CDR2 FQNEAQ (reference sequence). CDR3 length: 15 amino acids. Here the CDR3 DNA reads TGTGCCAGCAGCGGCCGGGACAGTACGACCTACGAGCAGTACTTC. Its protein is CASSGRDSTTYEQYF.

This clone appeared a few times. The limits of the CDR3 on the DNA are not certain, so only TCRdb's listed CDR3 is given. CDR3 sequence: CASRFGQGAYSPLHF. The V call is TRBV21-1, the J call TRBJ1-6; TRBD1 is the table's D call, not checked against the DNA. TRBV21-1 is listed as a pseudogene. The CDR3 sequence runs 15 residues, both termini included.

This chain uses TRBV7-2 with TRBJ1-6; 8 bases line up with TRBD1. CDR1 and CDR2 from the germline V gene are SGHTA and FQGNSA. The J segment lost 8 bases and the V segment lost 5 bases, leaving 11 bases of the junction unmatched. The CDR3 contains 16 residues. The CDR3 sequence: CASSPDQGARYSPLHF. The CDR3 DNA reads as TGTGCCAGCAGCCCCGACCAGGGGGCACGGTATTCACCCCTCCACTTT.

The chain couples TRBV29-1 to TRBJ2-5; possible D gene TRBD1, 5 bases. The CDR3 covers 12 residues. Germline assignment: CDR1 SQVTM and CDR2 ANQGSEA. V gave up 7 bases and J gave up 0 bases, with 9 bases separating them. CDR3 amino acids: CSADSYQETQYF. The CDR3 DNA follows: TGCAGCGCCGACAGTTACCAAGAGACCCAGTACTTC. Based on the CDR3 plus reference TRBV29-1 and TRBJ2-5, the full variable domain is SAVISQKPSRDICQRGTSLTIQCQVDSQVTMMFWYRQQPGQSLTLIATANQGSEATYESGFVIDKFPISRPNLTFSTLTVSNMSPEDSSIYLCSADSYQETQYFGPGTRLLVL.

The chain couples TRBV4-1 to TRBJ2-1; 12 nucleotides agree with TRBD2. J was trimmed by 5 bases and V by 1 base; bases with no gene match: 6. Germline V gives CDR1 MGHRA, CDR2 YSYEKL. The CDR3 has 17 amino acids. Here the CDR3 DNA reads TGCGCCAGCAGCCAAGCCGGGACTAGCGGGCTAGACAATGAGCAGTTCTTC. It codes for CASSQAGTSGLDNEQFF.

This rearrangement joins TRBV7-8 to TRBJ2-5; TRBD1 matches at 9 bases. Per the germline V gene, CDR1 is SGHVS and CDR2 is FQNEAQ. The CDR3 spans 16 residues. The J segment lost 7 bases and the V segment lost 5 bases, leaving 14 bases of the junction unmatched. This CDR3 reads CASSKLPGQGGVTQYF. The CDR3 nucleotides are TGTGCCAGCAGCAAACTTCCGGGACAGGGAGGAGTGACCCAGTACTTC.

The CDR3 DNA is TGTGCCAGCAGTTACCAGGGGACGGTGAACACTGAAGCTTTCTTT. Its translation is CASSYQGTVNTEAFF. The genes are TRBV6-5 and TRBJ1-1; TRBD1 might be the D (6 bases). The germline V gene has CDR1 MNHEY and CDR2 SVGAGI. V was clipped by 2 bases and J by 0 bases, with 10 bases between them. The CDR3 loop spans 15 amino acids.

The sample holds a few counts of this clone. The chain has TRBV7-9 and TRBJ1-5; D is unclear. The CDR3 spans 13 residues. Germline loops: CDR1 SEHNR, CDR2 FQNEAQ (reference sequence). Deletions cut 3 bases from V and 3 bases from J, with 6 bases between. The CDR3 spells CASSLQNNQPQHF. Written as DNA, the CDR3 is TGTGCCAGCAGCTTGCAGAACAATCAGCCCCAGCATTTT.

The CDR3 DNA reads TGTGCCAGCAGCCCCAGACAGGGATCCACTGAAGCTTTCTTT. Translated: CASSPRQGSTEAFF. The V and J genes are TRBV7-3 and TRBJ1-1; TRBD1 matches at 7 bases. Per the germline V gene, CDR1 is SGHTA and CDR2 is FQGTGA. J lost 4 bases, V lost 5 bases, and 7 bases had no gene match. The CDR3 length is 14 residues.